Listed below are T cell receptor beta chains from one sample, sequenced in a study of cytomegalovirus exposure and HLA in healthy donors. Only in-frame clones appear in the TCRdb table, and some are missing; sequencing was by immunoSEQ multiplex PCR. The sample has about 100,000 clones, around 73% seen once. The sequencing input was PBMCs. Source of these receptors: a man in his thirties or forties in good health and CMV-seronegative. CDR3s include the opening cysteine and the closing phenylalanine or tryptophan. The order of the fields is V gene, J gene, D gene, CDR3 length, clone size, CDR3 DNA, CDR3 protein. D genes are given only for firm matches. Expanded clones get a size class; other rows say once, few or many, or leave the size out.

TRBV6-5	TRBJ2-5	TRBD2	15	-	TGTGCCAGCAGTTACTCAGCGGGGGGGGGAGAGACCCAGTACTTC	CASSYSAGGGETQYF
TRBV9	TRBJ2-7	TRBD1	15	-	TGTGCCAGCAGCGTAGAGGGGACAGGGGGTGGTGAGCAGTACTTC	CASSVEGTGGGEQYF
TRBV19	TRBJ2-2	TRBD2	15	once	TGTGCCAGTACCCGGACTAGCGGGGGATACGGGGAGCTGTTTTTT	CASTRTSGGYGELFF
TRBV19	TRBJ2-3	-	15	-	TGTGCCAGTAGTATCGTGGGGCAAAGCACAGATACGCAGTATTTT	CASSIVGQSTDTQYF
TRBV2	TRBJ2-5	TRBD2	15	-	TGTGCCAGCAGTACTAGCGGGGACATCCAAGAGACCCAGTACTTC	CASSTSGDIQETQYF
TRBV30	TRBJ1-4	-	13	-	TGTGCCTGGAATAAGCAGAGGAATGAAAAACTGTTTTTT	CAWNKQRNEKLFF
TRBV5-6	TRBJ2-5	-	14	-	TGTGCCAGCAGCTTGGGACAGTACCAAGAGACCCAGTACTTC	CASSLGQYQETQYF
TRBV10-3	TRBJ1-5	-	15	-	TGTGCCATCAGTGATGGTGGAACAGGGACTCAGCCCCAGCATTTT	CAISDGGTGTQPQHF
TRBV6-1	TRBJ2-3	-	14	-	TGTGCCAGCAAGAGACCGGGTAGCACAGATACGCAGTATTTT	CASKRPGSTDTQYF
TRBV27	TRBJ2-7	TRBD1	15	once	TGTGCCAGCAGCCCCCTCCGGGACAGGAGCTACGAGCAGTACTTC	CASSPLRDRSYEQYF
TRBV14	TRBJ2-3	TRBD1	13	few	TGTGCCAGCAGCTCGACACAGGGGGCACGGCTGTATTTT	CASSSTQGARLYF
TRBV19	TRBJ2-1	-	11	few	TGTGCCAGTACCGAGTCCAATGAGCAGTTCTTC	CASTESNEQFF
TRBV7-7	TRBJ2-3	-	16	-	TGTGCCAGCAGCTTAGCCGAGCAATTAAGCACAGATACGCAGTATTTT	CASSLAEQLSTDTQYF
TRBV12-5	TRBJ2-7	-	17	-	TGTGCTAGTGGTTTGGTACCTGGAGGGCCCCGAATCTACGAGCAGTACTTC	CASGLVPGGPRIYEQYF
TRBV19	TRBJ2-3	TRBD1	16	-	TGTGCCAGTAGAAAACCGGGACAGGGGGCTTCAGATACGCAGTATTTT	CASRKPGQGASDTQYF
TRBV18	TRBJ1-1	-	14	-	TGTGCCAGCTCACCGGCCCCCTCAGACACTGAAGCTTTCTTT	CASSPAPSDTEAFF
TRBV10-3	TRBJ2-7	TRBD1	16	-	TGTGCCGTTCGGACAGGGGGCGTTAAAGCTGTATACGAGCAGTACTTC	CAVRTGGVKAVYEQYF
TRBV30	TRBJ1-5	TRBD1	15	once	TGTGCCTGGAGATCCCAAGACAGGGGCTATCAGCCCCAGCATTTT	CAWRSQDRGYQPQHF
TRBV19	TRBJ2-7	-	13	-	TGTGCCAGTAGTATCCTTAGGGGCTACGAGCAGTACTTC	CASSILRGYEQYF
TRBV11-3	TRBJ2-7	-	15	-	TGTGCCAGCAGCTTAGGTACGGGAGAATCTTACGAGCAGTACTTC	CASSLGTGESYEQYF
TRBV4-1	TRBJ2-1	-	14	-	TGCGCCAGCAGCCTATGGACTGCGACGAATGAGCAGTTCTTC	CASSLWTATNEQFF
TRBV2	TRBJ2-2	-	13	once	TGTGCCAGCAGGCAGGTTCACACCGGGGAGCTGTTTTTT	CASRQVHTGELFF
TRBV9	TRBJ2-6	-	16	few	TGTGCCAGCAGCTCCCACAGGAGCTCTGGGGCCAACGTCCTGACTTTC	CASSSHRSSGANVLTF
TRBV18	TRBJ1-5	-	15	-	TGTGCCAGCTCAGGGCGGGGAGGGAACAATCAGCCCCAGCATTTT	CASSGRGGNNQPQHF
TRBV6-1	TRBJ2-5	-	13	-	TGTGCCAGCAGCAGGGTAGGGCAAGAGACCCAGTACTTC	CASSRVGQETQYF
TRBV2	TRBJ2-1	-	12	-	TGTGCCAGCAGTGAATCAGGGCTTGAGCAGTTCTTC	CASSESGLEQFF
TRBV19	TRBJ2-2	-	13	-	TGTGCCAGTAGCCGTCTAGCAACCGGGGAGCTGTTTTTT	CASSRLATGELFF
TRBV28	TRBJ2-5	TRBD2	16	once	TGTGCCAGCATCGGAGCGGGGCCTCGAACCTACTATGAGCAGTACTTC	CASIGAGPRTYYEQYF
TRBV5-1	TRBJ2-3	-	16	once	TGCGCCAGCAGCTTATCCTCCGGGATGGCCTCCGATACGCAGTATTTT	CASSLSSGMASDTQYF
TRBV18	TRBJ1-5	TRBD1	13	-	TGTGCCAGCTCACAGGGACAGAATCAGCCCCAGCATTTT	CASSQGQNQPQHF
TRBV14	TRBJ2-2	TRBD1	17	once	TGTGCCAGCAGCCAAGGAGTCCGGGACAGGGTTTCCGGGGAGCTGTTTTTT	CASSQGVRDRVSGELFF
TRBV4-1	TRBJ1-5	TRBD1	15	-	TGCGCCAGGAAAGCGCCACAGGGGACCAATCAGCCCCAGCATTTT	CARKAPQGTNQPQHF
TRBV6-5	TRBJ2-7	TRBD1	15	few	TGTGCCAGCAGTTACCGGGGACAGGGGGCTTACGAGCAGTACTTC	CASSYRGQGAYEQYF
TRBV19	TRBJ2-7	-	13	-	TGTGCCAGTAGTATGGTGCTAGCCTACGAGCAGTACTTC	CASSMVLAYEQYF
TRBV6-1	TRBJ2-7	TRBD1	14	few	TGTGCCAGCAATGGGGGGGACAGGGGCTACGAGCAGTACTTC	CASNGGDRGYEQYF
TRBV6-5	TRBJ2-7	TRBD1	14	few	TGTGCCAGCAGTCCCGGGACAGGTAACTACGAGCAGTACTTC	CASSPGTGNYEQYF
TRBV7-3	TRBJ2-7	-	12	-	TGTGCCAGCAGCTTAGGGCGGGGCGAGCAGTACTTC	CASSLGRGEQYF
TRBV27	TRBJ2-1	TRBD1	16	-	TGTGCCAGCAGTTCCAGCCGGACAGGGACCTACAATGAGCAGTTCTTC	CASSSSRTGTYNEQFF
TRBV9	TRBJ2-1	TRBD2	16	few	TGTGCCAGCAGCCTTAGCGGGGGGGCAACCTACAATGAGCAGTTCTTC	CASSLSGGATYNEQFF
TRBV6-1	TRBJ2-7	TRBD1	14	once	TGTGCCAGCAAGAGGACAGGGACCTCCTACGAGCAGTACTTC	CASKRTGTSYEQYF
TRBV5-4	TRBJ2-5	TRBD1	18	-	TGTGCCAGCAGCTTGAAAGAAGGTTTGACAGGGTTCCAAGAGACCCAGTACTTC	CASSLKEGLTGFQETQYF
TRBV28	TRBJ1-1	-	15	-	TGTGCCAGCAATACTAAGGGACACTGGAACACTGAAGCTTTCTTT	CASNTKGHWNTEAFF
TRBV19	TRBJ2-7	TRBD2	15	-	TGTGCCAGTAGTATGGGGAGGGGCAGGGCCTACGAGCAGTACTTC	CASSMGRGRAYEQYF
TRBV6-1	TRBJ1-5	TRBD1	14	-	TGTGCCAGCAGTGGAAGACAGGGACTTGAGCCCCAGCATTTT	CASSGRQGLEPQHF
TRBV7-9	TRBJ1-1	-	15	once	TGTGCCAGCAGTCCGGGGATTGGAGGACACACTGAAGCTTTCTTT	CASSPGIGGHTEAFF
TRBV30	TRBJ1-5	TRBD1	14	-	TGTGCCTGGAGTTTGACAGGGAGAAGTCAGCCCCAGCATTTT	CAWSLTGRSQPQHF
TRBV7-6	TRBJ1-5	-	13	many	TGTGCCAGCAGCTTGAATTCGGAGCAGCCCCAGCATTTT	CASSLNSEQPQHF
TRBV27	TRBJ1-5	TRBD1	13	few	TGTGCCAGCGGAGACAGGGGCAATCAGCCCCAGCATTTT	CASGDRGNQPQHF
TRBV29-1	TRBJ2-1	TRBD1	15	once	TGCAGCGTCGATGCCGGGACAGGGGTGGTCAATGAGCAGTTCTTC	CSVDAGTGVVNEQFF